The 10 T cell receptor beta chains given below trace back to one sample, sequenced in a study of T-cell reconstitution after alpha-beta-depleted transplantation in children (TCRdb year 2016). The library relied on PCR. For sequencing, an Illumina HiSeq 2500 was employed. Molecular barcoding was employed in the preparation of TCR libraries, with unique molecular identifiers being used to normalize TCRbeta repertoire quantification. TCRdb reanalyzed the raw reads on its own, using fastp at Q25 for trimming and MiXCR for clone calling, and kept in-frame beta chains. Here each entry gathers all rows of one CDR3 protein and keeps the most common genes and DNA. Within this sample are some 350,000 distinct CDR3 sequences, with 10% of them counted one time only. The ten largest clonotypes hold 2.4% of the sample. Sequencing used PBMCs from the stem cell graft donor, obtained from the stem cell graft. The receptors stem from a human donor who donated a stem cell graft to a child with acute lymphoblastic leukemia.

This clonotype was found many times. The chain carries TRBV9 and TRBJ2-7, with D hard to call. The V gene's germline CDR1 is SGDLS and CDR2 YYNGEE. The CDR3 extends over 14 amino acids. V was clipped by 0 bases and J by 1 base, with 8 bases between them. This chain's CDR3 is CASSVAPWSYEQYF. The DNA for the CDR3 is TGTGCCAGCAGCGTAGCCCCTTGGTCCTACGAGCAGTACTTC.

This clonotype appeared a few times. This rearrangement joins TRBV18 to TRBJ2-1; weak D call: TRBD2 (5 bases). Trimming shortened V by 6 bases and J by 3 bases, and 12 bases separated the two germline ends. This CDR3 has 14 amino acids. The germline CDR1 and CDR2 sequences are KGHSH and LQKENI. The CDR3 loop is CASSPRDYYNEQFF. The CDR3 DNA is TGTGCCAGCTCCCCGAGAGACTACTACAATGAGCAGTTCTTC.

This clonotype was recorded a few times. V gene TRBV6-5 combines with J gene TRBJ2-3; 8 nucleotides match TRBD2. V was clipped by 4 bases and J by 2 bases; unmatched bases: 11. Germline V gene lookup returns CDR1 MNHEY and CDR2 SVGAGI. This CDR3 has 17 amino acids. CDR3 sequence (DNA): TGTGCCAGCAGTTTCGCCCTTCGGGGGGGGGTCACAGATACGCAGTATTTT. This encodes CASSFALRGGVTDTQYF.

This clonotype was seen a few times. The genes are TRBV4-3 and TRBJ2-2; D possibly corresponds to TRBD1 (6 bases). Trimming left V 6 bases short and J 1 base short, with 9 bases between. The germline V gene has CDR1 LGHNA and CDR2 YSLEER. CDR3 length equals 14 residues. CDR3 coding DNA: TGCGCCAGCAGGATGACAGGGAACACCGGGGAGCTGTTTTTT. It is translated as CASRMTGNTGELFF.

CDR3 region: CASSLRDRSPLHF. CDR3 bases: TGTGCCAGCAGTCTCAGGGATCGCTCACCCCTCCACTTT. The chain combines TRBV12-3 or TRBV12-4 with TRBJ1-6; weak D call: TRBD1 (5 bases). With 5 bases removed from V and 10 bases from J, the gap between germline ends came to 12 bases. The CDR3 is 13 amino acids.

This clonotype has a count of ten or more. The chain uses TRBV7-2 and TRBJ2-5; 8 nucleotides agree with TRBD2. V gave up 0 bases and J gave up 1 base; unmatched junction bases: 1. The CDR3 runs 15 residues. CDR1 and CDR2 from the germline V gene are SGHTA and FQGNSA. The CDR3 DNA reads TGTGCCAGCAGCTTAGCCAGCGGGGGCCAAGAGACCCAGTACTTC. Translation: CASSLASGGQETQYF.

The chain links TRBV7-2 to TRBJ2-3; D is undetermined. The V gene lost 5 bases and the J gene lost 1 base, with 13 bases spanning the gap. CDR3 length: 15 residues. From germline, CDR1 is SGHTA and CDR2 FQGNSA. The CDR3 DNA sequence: TGTGCCAGCAGCCCCCTCGCCATCCGCACAGATACGCAGTATTTT. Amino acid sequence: CASSPLAIRTDTQYF.

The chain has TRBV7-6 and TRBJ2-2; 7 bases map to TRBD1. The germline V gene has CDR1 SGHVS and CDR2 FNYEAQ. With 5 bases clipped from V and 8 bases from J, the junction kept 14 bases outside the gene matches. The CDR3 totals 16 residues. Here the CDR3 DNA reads TGTGCCAGCAGCCCCCGACAGGGTGCTAACGGAGGGGAGCTGTTTTTT. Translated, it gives CASSPRQGANGGELFF.

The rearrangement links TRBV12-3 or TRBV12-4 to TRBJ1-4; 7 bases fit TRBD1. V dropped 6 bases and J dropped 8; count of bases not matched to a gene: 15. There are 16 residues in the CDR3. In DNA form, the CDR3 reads TGTGCCAGCAGACGTCCAGGGGGGAGGGTGGTGGAAAAACTGTTTTTT. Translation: CASRRPGGRVVEKLFF.

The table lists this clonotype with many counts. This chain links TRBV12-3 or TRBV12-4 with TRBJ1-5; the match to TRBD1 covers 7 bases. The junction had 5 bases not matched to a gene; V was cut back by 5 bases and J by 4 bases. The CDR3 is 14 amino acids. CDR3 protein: CASSGDRDNQPQHF. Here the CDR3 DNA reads TGTGCCAGCAGTGGCGACAGGGATAATCAGCCCCAGCATTTT.